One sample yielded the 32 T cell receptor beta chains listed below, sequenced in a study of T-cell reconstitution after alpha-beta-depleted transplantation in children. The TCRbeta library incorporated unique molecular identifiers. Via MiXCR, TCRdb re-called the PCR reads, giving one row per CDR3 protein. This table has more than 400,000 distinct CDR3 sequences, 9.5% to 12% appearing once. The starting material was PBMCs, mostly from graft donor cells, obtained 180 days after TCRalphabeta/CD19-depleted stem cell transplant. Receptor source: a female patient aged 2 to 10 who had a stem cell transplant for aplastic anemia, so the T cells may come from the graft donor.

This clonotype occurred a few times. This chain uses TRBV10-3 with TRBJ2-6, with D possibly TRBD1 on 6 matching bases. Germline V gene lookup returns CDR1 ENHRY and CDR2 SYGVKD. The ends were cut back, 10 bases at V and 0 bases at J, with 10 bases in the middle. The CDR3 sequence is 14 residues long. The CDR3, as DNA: TGTGCCACCCAGGGGAGCTCTGGGGCCAACGTCCTGACTTTC. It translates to CATQGSSGANVLTF.

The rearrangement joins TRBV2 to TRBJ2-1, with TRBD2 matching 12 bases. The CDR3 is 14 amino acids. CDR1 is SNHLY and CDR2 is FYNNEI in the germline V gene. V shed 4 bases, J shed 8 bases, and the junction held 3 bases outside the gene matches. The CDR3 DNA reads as TGTGCCAGCAGTGGGACTAGCGGGGTAGATGAGCAGTTCTTC. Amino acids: CASSGTSGVDEQFF. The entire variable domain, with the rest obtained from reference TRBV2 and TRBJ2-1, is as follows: EPEVTQTPSHQVTQMGQEVILRCVPISNHLYFYWYRQILGQKVEFLVSFYNNEISEKSEIFDDQFSVERPDGSNFTLKIRSTKLEDSAMYFCASSGTSGVDEQFFGPGTRLTVL.

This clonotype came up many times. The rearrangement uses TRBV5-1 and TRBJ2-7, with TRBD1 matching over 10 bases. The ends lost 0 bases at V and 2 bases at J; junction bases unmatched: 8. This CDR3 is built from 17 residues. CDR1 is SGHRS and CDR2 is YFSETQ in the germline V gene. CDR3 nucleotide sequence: TGCGCCAGCAGCTTGGCTTCCGGGACAGGGGCCGCCTACGAGCAGTACTTC. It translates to CASSLASGTGAAYEQYF.

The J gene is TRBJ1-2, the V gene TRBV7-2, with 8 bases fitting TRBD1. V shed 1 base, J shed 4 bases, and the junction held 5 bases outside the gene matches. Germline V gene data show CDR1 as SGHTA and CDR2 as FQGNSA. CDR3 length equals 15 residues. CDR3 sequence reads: CASSLVRQGTYGYTF. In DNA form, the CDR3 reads TGTGCCAGCAGCTTAGTGCGACAGGGGACCTATGGCTACACCTTC.

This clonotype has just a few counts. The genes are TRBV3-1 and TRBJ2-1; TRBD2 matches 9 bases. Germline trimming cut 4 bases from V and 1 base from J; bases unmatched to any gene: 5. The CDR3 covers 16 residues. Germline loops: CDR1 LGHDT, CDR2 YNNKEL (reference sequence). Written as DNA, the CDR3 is TGTGCCAGCAGCCTCCGACTAGCGGTTTCCTACAATGAGCAGTTCTTC. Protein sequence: CASSLRLAVSYNEQFF.

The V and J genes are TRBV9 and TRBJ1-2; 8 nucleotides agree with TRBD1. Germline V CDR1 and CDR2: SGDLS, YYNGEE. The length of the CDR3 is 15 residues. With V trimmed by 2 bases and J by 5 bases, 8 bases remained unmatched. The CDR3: CASSVSGGANYGYTF. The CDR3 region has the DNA TGTGCCAGCAGCGTTTCAGGGGGCGCCAATTATGGCTACACCTTC.

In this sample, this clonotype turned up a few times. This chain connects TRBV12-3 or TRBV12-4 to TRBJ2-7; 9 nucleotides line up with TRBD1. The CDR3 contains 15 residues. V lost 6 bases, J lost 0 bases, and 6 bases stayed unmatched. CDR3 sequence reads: CASSRTGVSSYEQYF. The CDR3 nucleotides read TGTGCCAGCAGCCGGACAGGGGTAAGCTCCTACGAGCAGTACTTC.

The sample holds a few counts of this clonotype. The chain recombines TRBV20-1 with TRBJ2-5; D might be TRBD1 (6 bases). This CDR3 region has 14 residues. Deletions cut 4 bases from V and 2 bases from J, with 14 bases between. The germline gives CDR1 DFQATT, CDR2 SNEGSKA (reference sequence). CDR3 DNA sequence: TGCAGTGCTACCGGGACAAGACAGCAAGAGACCCAGTACTTC. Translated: CSATGTRQQETQYF.

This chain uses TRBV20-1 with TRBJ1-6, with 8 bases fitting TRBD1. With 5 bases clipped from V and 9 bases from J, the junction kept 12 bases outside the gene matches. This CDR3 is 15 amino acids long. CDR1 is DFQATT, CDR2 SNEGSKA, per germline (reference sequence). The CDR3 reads CSAFEDREWSSPLHF. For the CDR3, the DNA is TGCAGTGCTTTTGAGGACAGGGAATGGAGTTCACCCCTCCACTTT.

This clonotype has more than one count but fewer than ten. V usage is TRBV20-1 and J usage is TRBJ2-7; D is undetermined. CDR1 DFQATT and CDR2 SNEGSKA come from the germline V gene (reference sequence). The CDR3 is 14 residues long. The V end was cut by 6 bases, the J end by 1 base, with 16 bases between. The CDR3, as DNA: TGCAGTGCCCGGCCGGGCAGCGAGTCCTACGAGCAGTACTTC. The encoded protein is CSARPGSESYEQYF.

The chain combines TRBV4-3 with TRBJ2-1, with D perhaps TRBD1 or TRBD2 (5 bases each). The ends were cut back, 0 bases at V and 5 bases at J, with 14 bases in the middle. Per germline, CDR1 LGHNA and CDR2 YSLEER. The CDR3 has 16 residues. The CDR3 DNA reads TGCGCCAGCAGCCAAGATTACAGGACTTATAACAATGAGCAGTTCTTC. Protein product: CASSQDYRTYNNEQFF.

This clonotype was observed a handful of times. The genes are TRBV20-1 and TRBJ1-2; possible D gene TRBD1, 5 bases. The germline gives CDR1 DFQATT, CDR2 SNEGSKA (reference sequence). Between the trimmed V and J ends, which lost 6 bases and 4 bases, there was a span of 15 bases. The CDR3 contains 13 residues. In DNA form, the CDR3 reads TGCAGTGCCGGGGGGAGTCGTAGCTATGGCTACACCTTC. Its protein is CSAGGSRSYGYTF.

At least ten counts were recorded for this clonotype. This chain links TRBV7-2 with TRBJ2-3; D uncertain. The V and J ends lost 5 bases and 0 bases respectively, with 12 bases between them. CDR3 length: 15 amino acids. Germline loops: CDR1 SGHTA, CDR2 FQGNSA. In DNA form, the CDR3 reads TGTGCCAGCAGCCAAGGCCCCAGCAGCACAGATACGCAGTATTTT. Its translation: CASSQGPSSTDTQYF.

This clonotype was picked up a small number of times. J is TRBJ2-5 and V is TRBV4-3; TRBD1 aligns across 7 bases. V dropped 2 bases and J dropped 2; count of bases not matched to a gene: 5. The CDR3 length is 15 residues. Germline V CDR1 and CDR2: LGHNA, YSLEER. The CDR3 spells CASSQLSTGQETQYF. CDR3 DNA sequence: TGCGCCAGCAGCCAACTCTCGACAGGGCAAGAGACCCAGTACTTC.

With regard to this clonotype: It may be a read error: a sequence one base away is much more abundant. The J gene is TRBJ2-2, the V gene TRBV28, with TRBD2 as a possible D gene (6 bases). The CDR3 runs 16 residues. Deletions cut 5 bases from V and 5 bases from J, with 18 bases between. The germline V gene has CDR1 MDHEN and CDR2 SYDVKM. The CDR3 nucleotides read TGTGCCAGCAGTCTTCTAGCGAGAGGGTGGACCGGGGAGCTGTTTTTT. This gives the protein CASSLLARGWTGELFF.

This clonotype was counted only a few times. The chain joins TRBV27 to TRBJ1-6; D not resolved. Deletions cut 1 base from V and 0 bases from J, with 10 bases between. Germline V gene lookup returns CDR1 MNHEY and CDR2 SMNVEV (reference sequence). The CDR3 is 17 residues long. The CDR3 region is CASSLLTDFSYNSPLHF. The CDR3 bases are TGTGCCAGCAGTTTATTAACCGACTTCTCCTATAATTCACCCCTCCACTTT.

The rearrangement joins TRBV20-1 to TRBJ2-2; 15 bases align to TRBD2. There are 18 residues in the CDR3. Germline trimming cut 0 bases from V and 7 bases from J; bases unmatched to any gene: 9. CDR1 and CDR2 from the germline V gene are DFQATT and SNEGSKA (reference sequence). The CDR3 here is CSARDWTSGRAEGGELFF. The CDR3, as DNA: TGCAGTGCTAGAGACTGGACTAGCGGGAGGGCCGAGGGCGGGGAGCTGTTTTTT.

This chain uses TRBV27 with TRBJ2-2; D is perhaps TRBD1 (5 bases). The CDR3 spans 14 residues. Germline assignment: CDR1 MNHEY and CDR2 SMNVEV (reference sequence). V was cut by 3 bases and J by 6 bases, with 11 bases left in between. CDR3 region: CASSLQTVAGELFF. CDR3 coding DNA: TGTGCCAGCAGTTTGCAGACAGTAGCCGGGGAGCTGTTTTTT.

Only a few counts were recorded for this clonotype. The CDR3 DNA reads as TGTGCCACCAGTGATTTCGAGGGACAGGGAACAGATACGCAGTATTTT. Amino acid sequence: CATSDFEGQGTDTQYF. The chain links TRBV24-1 to TRBJ2-3, with 9 bases lining up with TRBD1. V gave up 1 base and J gave up 3 bases; unmatched junction bases: 4. The length of the CDR3 is 16 residues. Looked up from germline, CDR1 is KGHDR and CDR2 is SFDVKD.

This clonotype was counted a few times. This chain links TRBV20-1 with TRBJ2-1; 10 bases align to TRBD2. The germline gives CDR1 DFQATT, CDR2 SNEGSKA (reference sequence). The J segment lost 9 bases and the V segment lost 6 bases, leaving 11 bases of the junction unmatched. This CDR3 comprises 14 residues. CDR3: CSAQAGGPSSEQFF. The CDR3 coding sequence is TGCAGTGCCCAAGCGGGAGGGCCCTCGTCTGAGCAGTTCTTC.

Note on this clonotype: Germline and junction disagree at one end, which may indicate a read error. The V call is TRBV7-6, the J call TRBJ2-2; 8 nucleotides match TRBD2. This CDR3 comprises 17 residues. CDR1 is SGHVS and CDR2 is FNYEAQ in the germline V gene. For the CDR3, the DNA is TGTGCCAGCAGCTGGGGCGGGGGACTAGGACCCACCGGGCAGCTGTTTTTT. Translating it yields CASSWGGGLGPTGQLFF.

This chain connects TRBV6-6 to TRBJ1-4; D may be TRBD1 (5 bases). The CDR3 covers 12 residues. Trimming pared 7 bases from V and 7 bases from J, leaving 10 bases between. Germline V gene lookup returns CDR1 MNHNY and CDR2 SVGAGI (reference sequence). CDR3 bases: TGTGCCAGCACCGAAAGGGGTGAAAAACTGTTTTTT. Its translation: CASTERGEKLFF.

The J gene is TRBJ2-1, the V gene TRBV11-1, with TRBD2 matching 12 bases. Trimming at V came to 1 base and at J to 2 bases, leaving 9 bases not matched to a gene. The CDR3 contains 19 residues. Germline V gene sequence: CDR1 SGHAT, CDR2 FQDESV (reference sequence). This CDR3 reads CASSLGASGRARAYNEQFF. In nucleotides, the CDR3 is TGTGCCAGCAGCTTAGGGGCTAGCGGGAGGGCCCGGGCCTACAATGAGCAGTTCTTC. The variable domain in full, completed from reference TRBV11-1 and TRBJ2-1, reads EAEVAQSPRYKITEKSQAVAFWCDPISGHATLYWYRQILGQGPELLVQFQDESVVDDSQLPKDRFSAERLKGVDSTLKIQPAELGDSAMYLCASSLGASGRARAYNEQFFGPGTRLTVL.

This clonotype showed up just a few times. CDR3 sequence (DNA): TGTGCCAGTAGTATCACCGGGCCCCCCTACGAGCAGTACGTC. Amino acid sequence: CASSITGPPYEQYV. This sequence joins TRBV19 and TRBJ2-7; D not resolved. Germline CDR1 LNHDA, CDR2 SQIVND (reference sequence). The CDR3 covers 14 residues. V gave up 3 bases and J gave up 2 bases, with 11 bases separating them.

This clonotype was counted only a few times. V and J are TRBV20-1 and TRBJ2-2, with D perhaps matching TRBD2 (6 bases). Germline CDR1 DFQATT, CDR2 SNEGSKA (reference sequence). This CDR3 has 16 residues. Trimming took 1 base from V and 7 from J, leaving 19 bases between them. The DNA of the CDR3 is TGCAGTGCTAGAGCACCGGGACTGGGAACGGGCGGGGAGCTGTTTTTT. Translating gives CSARAPGLGTGGELFF.

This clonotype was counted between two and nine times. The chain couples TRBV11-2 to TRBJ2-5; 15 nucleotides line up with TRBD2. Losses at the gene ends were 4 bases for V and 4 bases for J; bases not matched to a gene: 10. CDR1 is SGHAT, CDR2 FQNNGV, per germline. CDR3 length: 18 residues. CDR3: CASSSTGLAGGLPETQYF. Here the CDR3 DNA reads TGTGCCAGCAGCTCGACGGGACTAGCGGGAGGTCTGCCAGAGACCCAGTACTTC.

The CDR3 nucleotides are TGTGCCAGCAGCCCCGCCCGACTAGCGACGGAAGAGACCCAGTACTTC. It yields the protein CASSPARLATEETQYF. The chain recombines TRBV13 with TRBJ2-5, with 8 bases matching TRBD2. Germline V gene data show CDR1 as PRHDT and CDR2 as FYEKMQ (reference sequence). J lost 3 bases, V lost 5 bases, and 11 bases had no gene match. This CDR3 has 16 amino acids.

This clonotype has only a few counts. In nucleotides, the CDR3 is TGCGCCAGCAGCCAAGAAACGCAGACAACTAATGAAAAACTGTTTTTT. Its translation is CASSQETQTTNEKLFF. The V call is TRBV4-3, the J call TRBJ1-4; D not resolved. From germline, CDR1 is LGHNA and CDR2 YSLEER. V lost 0 bases and J lost 0, with 8 bases in between. The CDR3 totals 16 residues.

The CDR3 protein is CASSRDRLPNTEAFF. As DNA, the CDR3 is TGTGCCAGCAGCCGGGACAGGTTACCGAACACTGAAGCTTTCTTT. The chain couples TRBV27 to TRBJ1-1, with 8 bases fitting TRBD1. Looked up from germline, CDR1 is MNHEY and CDR2 is SMNVEV (reference sequence). V gave up 6 bases and J gave up 1 base; unmatched junction bases: 7. The CDR3 length is 15 residues.

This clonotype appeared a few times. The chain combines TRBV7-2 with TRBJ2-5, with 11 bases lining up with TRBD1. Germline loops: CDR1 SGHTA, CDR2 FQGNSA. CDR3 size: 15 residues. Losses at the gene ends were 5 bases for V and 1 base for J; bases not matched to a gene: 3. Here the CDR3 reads CASSRGTGGQETQYF. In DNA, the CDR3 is TGTGCCAGCAGCCGCGGGACAGGGGGCCAAGAGACCCAGTACTTC.

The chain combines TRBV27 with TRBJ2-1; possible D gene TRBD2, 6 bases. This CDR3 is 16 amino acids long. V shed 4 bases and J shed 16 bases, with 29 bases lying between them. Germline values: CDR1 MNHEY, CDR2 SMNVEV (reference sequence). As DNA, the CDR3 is TGTGCCAGCAGTTGGGGTGGAATCCCCGGGGGAGGTAGCTCCTTCTTC. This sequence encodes CASSWGGIPGGGSSFF.

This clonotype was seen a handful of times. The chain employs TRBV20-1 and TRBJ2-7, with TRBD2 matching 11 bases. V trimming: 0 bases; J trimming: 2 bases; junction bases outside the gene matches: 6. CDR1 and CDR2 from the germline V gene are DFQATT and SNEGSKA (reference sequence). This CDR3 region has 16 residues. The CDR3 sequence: CSARDVLAGGTYEQYF. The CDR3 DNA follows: TGCAGTGCTAGAGATGTTCTAGCGGGAGGTACCTACGAGCAGTACTTC.